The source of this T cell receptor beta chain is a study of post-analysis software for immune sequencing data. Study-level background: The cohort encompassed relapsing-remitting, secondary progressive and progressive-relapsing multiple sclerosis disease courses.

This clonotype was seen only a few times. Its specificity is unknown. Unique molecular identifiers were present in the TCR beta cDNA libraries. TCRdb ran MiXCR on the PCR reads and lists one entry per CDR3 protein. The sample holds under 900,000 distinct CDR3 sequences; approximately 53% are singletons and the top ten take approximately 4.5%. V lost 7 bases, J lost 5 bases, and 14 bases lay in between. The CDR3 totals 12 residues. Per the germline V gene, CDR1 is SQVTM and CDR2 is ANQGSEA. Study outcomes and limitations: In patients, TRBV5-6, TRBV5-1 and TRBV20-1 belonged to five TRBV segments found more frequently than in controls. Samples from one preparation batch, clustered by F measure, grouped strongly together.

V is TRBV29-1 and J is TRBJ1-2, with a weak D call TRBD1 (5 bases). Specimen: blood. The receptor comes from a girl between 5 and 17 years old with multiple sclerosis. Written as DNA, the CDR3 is TGCAGCGCGGACGGGGGGGATTATGGCTACACCTTC. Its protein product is CSADGGDYGYTF.